The 6 T cell receptor beta chains in this list originate from one sample, sequenced in a study of immune cell composition in non-small cell lung cancer. Sequenced by immunoSEQ multiplex PCR; TCRdb stores in-frame clones only, minus some. Among about 6,800 clones listed, just under 85% were seen once. Normal lung was sampled as far from the tumour as possible, at least 3 cm. Material for sequencing was non-adjacent lung tissue. These receptors were obtained from a human donor with non-small cell lung cancer.

The chain recombines TRBV27 with TRBJ1-2; D gene unclear. The germline V gene encodes CDR1 MNHEY and CDR2 SMNVEV (reference sequence). V gave up 2 bases and J gave up 2 bases, with 12 bases separating them. The CDR3 length is 15 residues. The CDR3 DNA reads TGTGCCAGCAGTTTAGTTGGGCAGTCGAACTATGGCTACACCTTC. Translated: CASSLVGQSNYGYTF.

The CDR3: CASSLGGTGGYGYTF. The DNA for the CDR3 is TGTGCCAGCAGCTTGGGGGGGACAGGGGGCTATGGCTACACCTTC. The chain combines TRBV5-6 with TRBJ1-2; 11 nucleotides align to TRBD1. The germline gives CDR1 SGHDT, CDR2 YYEEEE. The V and J ends lost 0 bases and 4 bases, in that order; junction bases with no gene match: 2. The CDR3 runs 15 residues.

The chain combines TRBV12-1 with TRBJ1-4; TRBD1, as called in the table, went unchecked against the DNA. TRBV12-1 is a pseudogene. This CDR3 is 16 amino acids long. CDR3 coding DNA: TGTGCCAATGCCCTCGGGACAGGGTTGGGTAATGAAAAACTGTTTTTT. Protein sequence: CANALGTGLGNEKLFF.

The chain joins TRBV7-9 to TRBJ2-7; 14 bases agree with TRBD2. The V gene end was trimmed by 5 bases and the J gene end by 9 bases; junction bases not matched to a gene: 6. CDR1 and CDR2 from the germline V gene are SEHNR and FQNEAQ (reference sequence). The CDR3 loop spans 14 amino acids. In DNA, the CDR3 is TGTGCCAGCAGCCCTGGACTAGCGGGGGGAGTGCAGTACTTC. Amino acid sequence: CASSPGLAGGVQYF.

This clone was detected only a few times. This rearrangement joins TRBV4-3 to TRBJ2-1, with D possibly matching TRBD2 (5 bases). Germline assignment: CDR1 LGHNA and CDR2 YSLEER. Trimming cost V 3 bases and J 0 bases, with 18 bases left between them. The CDR3 sequence is 18 residues long. The CDR3 coding sequence is TGCGCCAGCAGCCACCTCACCATAGCGAAATTCTCCTACAATGAGCAGTTCTTC. Translated, it gives CASSHLTIAKFSYNEQFF.

This chain's CDR3 is CASSYSKDTQYF. Written as DNA, the CDR3 is TGTGCCAGCAGTTACTCGAAAGATACGCAGTATTTT. The V and J genes are TRBV6-6 and TRBJ2-3; D not certain. V was clipped by 0 bases and J by 5 bases, with 3 bases between them. The CDR3 covers 12 residues. Germline V gives CDR1 MNHNY, CDR2 SVGAGI (reference sequence).